Reported below is one T cell receptor beta chain. Its specificity is not known. The record originates from a study of cytomegalovirus exposure and HLA in healthy donors. The protocol was immunoSEQ multiplex PCR, while the TCRdb copy is restricted to in-frame clones and leaves out a portion. The repertoire holds approximately 150,000 clones, with roughly 89% as singletons. Regarding the study as a whole: Some 150 TCR beta chains were listed as cytomegalovirus-associated.

J was trimmed by 7 bases and V by 4 bases; bases with no gene match: 9. This CDR3 spans 15 amino acids. CDR1 SGHNT and CDR2 YYREEE come from the germline V gene (reference sequence). Separation from the 666-subject first cohort characterized the roughly 130-subject validation cohort, to which the donors belonged. The sample taken for sequencing was PBMCs. The TCR originated in a man aged 18 to 30 in good health and CMV-seropositive. The rearrangement uses TRBV5-4 and TRBJ2-5, with 11 bases matching TRBD2. The chain's CDR3 is CASSQTSGEKGTQYF. The CDR3, as DNA: TGTGCCAGCAGCCAGACTAGCGGGGAGAAAGGGACCCAGTACTTC.